These 15 T cell receptor beta chains originate from one sample sequenced in a study of blood T cell repertoires in COVID-19. The table came from immunoSEQ multiplex PCR; TCRdb's copy has only in-frame clones and leaves some out. The data contain more than 15,000 clones, under 95% of them seen just once; the ten biggest clones take up 3.5% to 5%. Sequenced input: peripheral blood. All receptors come from a human donor in a cohort sampled during active COVID-19.

This clone was picked up one time. J is TRBJ2-5 and V is TRBV7-8, with 7 bases lining up with TRBD1. J was trimmed by 4 bases and V by 5 bases; bases with no gene match: 7. This CDR3 is 14 amino acids long. Germline values: CDR1 SGHVS, CDR2 FQNEAQ. The CDR3 is CASSAPGQLETQYF. The CDR3 DNA reads TGTGCCAGCAGCGCTCCGGGACAGTTAGAGACCCAGTACTTC.

This chain connects TRBV9 to TRBJ1-1; a weak D match, TRBD1 (6 bases). Looked up from germline, CDR1 is SGDLS and CDR2 is YYNGEE. The V end was cut by 2 bases, the J end by 1 base, with 12 bases between. CDR3 length: 15 amino acids. The CDR3 protein is CASSVSGTRNTEAFF. The CDR3 nucleotides are TGTGCCAGCAGCGTCTCCGGGACACGGAACACTGAAGCTTTCTTT.

The rearrangement uses TRBV11-3 and TRBJ2-1, with no clear D. Germline V gives CDR1 SGHNT, CDR2 YENEEA. The CDR3 runs to 13 residues. Trimming left V 5 bases short and J 6 bases short, with 11 bases between. This CDR3 is CASSPGSRNEQFF. The CDR3 DNA is TGTGCCAGCAGCCCAGGATCCCGCAATGAGCAGTTCTTC.

This rearrangement joins TRBV9 to TRBJ2-2, with a possible D match to TRBD2 (5 bases). The germline gives CDR1 SGDLS, CDR2 YYNGEE. V dropped 4 bases and J dropped 7 bases, with 14 bases sitting between them. This CDR3 is built from 14 residues. The chain's CDR3 is CASSPRSGIGELFF. The CDR3 nucleotides read TGTGCCAGCAGCCCCCGTTCGGGGATCGGGGAGCTGTTTTTT. Using reference TRBV9 and TRBJ2-2 for the parts outside the CDR3, the full variable domain is DSGVTQTPKHLITATGQRVTLRCSPRSGDLSVYWYQQSLDQGLQFLIQYYNGEERAKGNILERFSAQQFPDLHSELNLSSLELGDSALYFCASSPRSGIGELFFGEGSRLTVL.

V usage is TRBV6-5 and J usage is TRBJ1-1; D is possibly TRBD1 (5 bases). The germline CDR1 and CDR2 sequences are MNHEY and SVGAGI. The CDR3 totals 12 residues. Trimming stripped 5 bases from V and 8 bases from J, with 12 bases between. The CDR3 spells CASSKIRQEAFF. In nucleotides, the CDR3 is TGTGCCAGCAGTAAAATCAGACAGGAAGCTTTCTTT.

This chain links TRBV19 with TRBJ1-6; 7 positions agree with TRBD1. The CDR3 totals 15 residues. Looked up from germline, CDR1 is LNHDA and CDR2 is SQIVND (reference sequence). J was trimmed by 3 bases and V by 3 bases; bases with no gene match: 2. CDR3 region: CASSMGQFYNSPLHF. The CDR3 bases are TGTGCCAGTAGTATGGGACAGTTCTATAATTCACCCCTCCACTTT. Drawing the rest from reference TRBV19 and TRBJ1-6, the complete variable domain is DGGITQSPKYLFRKEGQNVTLSCEQNLNHDAMYWYRQDPGQGLRLIYYSQIVNDFQKGDIAEGYSVSREKKESFPLTVTSAQKNPTAFYLCASSMGQFYNSPLHFGNGTRLTVT.

The chain links TRBV6-6 to TRBJ2-3, with 7 bases fitting TRBD1. In germline, CDR1 is MNHNY, CDR2 SVGAGI (reference sequence). CDR3 length: 16 amino acids. Unmatched junction bases numbered 10, after V lost 7 bases and J lost 0 bases. DNA of the CDR3: TGTGCCAGCACCAATTCGGGGACAGCTAGCACAGATACGCAGTATTTT. It encodes CASTNSGTASTDTQYF.

The rearrangement uses TRBV15 and TRBJ1-1; no clear D. Germline V CDR1 and CDR2: LNHNV, YYDKDF (reference sequence). Trimming took off 0 bases at V and 5 bases at J, with 7 bases between the two ends. The CDR3 contains 13 residues. Here the CDR3 reads CATSRERETEAFF. CDR3 DNA sequence: TGTGCCACCAGCAGAGAGCGGGAGACTGAAGCTTTCTTT.

V gene TRBV7-2 combines with J gene TRBJ1-5, with D possibly matching TRBD1 (5 bases). The germline V gene encodes CDR1 SGHTA and CDR2 FQGNSA. V gave up 1 base and J gave up 7 bases, with 14 bases separating them. The CDR3 loop spans 15 amino acids. The CDR3 sequence: CASSLVGQGQQPQHF. The CDR3 nucleotides are TGTGCCAGCAGCTTAGTAGGACAAGGCCAACAGCCCCAGCATTTT.

The chain recombines TRBV24-1 with TRBJ2-1; TRBD1 matches at 10 bases. Germline loops: CDR1 KGHDR, CDR2 SFDVKD. The CDR3 has 13 amino acids. V dropped 7 bases and J dropped 14; count of bases not matched to a gene: 10. DNA for the CDR3: TGTGCCACCAGGACCGAGGGTGGGACAGGGGAGTTCTTC. Amino acids: CATRTEGGTGEFF.

The V call is TRBV5-8, the J call TRBJ2-1; perhaps TRBD2 as D (6 bases). This CDR3 contains 13 residues. The V gene lost 3 bases and the J gene lost 8 bases, with 12 bases spanning the gap. CDR1 is SGHTS, CDR2 YDEGEE, per germline. CDR3 coding DNA: TGTGCCAGCAGCTCGGCCCGGGACTATGAGCAGTTCTTC. As protein: CASSSARDYEQFF.

This chain links TRBV5-1 with TRBJ1-6, with D possibly TRBD1 on 6 matching bases. Germline V CDR1 and CDR2: SGHRS, YFSETQ. The CDR3 totals 14 residues. V lost 4 bases to trimming and J lost 10 bases, with 15 bases between them. The CDR3 loop is CASSRENRESPLHF. As DNA, the CDR3 is TGCGCCAGCAGCCGCGAAAACAGGGAATCACCCCTCCACTTT.

This clone was recorded once. V gene TRBV5-4 combines with J gene TRBJ2-4, with 8 positions matching TRBD1. CDR3 size: 14 residues. CDR1 is SGHNT and CDR2 is YYREEE in the germline V gene (reference sequence). Losses at the gene ends were 5 bases for V and 7 bases for J; bases not matched to a gene: 8. This CDR3 is CASRSTGGKNIQYF. CDR3 sequence (DNA): TGTGCCAGCAGGTCCACAGGGGGGAAGAACATTCAGTACTTC.

This chain links TRBV7-6 with TRBJ2-1; 7 positions agree with TRBD2. The V and J ends lost 1 base and 5 bases, in that order; junction bases with no gene match: 5. The CDR3 is 15 residues long. Germline V lookup: CDR1 SGHVS, CDR2 FNYEAQ. CDR3 DNA sequence: TGTGCCAGCAGCTTAGAGAGCGGGAAAAACAATGAGCAGTTCTTC. It translates to CASSLESGKNNEQFF.

The genes are TRBV11-3 and TRBJ1-1; no clear D. CDR3 length: 13 residues. In germline, CDR1 is SGHNT, CDR2 YENEEA. V was trimmed by 4 bases and J by 5 bases, leaving 11 bases between them. The CDR3 DNA follows: TGTGCCAGCAGCTCCCCCCGTTTTACTGAAGCTTTCTTT. Translation: CASSSPRFTEAFF.